The rows below give T cell receptor beta chains drawn from one sample of a study of blood T cell repertoires in COVID-19. TCRdb keeps only in-frame clones here, not all; method: immunoSEQ multiplex PCR. Of 200,000 to 250,000 clones in the sample, 70% to 85% are singletons; the top ten hold roughly 7%. The sequencing sample was made of peripheral blood. The receptors originated from a woman older than 75 with COVID-19, enrolled during active disease. The conserved cysteine and the conserved F or W are not part of the CDR3 here. The D gene is left open where the match is weak.

d_gene | v_gene | CDR3aa
TRBD1 | TRBV18 | ASSSQGARGDEQY
. | TRBV5-1 | ASSLDYNTEAF
TRBD1 | TRBV15 | AITTGPNQPQH
. | TRBV9 | ASSVTGNYGYT
TRBD1 | TRBV9 | ASSNQDRVRGNTIY
. | TRBV2 | ASSVAGELF
. | TRBV14 | ASSQDPGRDTQY
TRBD2 | TRBV5-4 | ASSLGGGSPYEQY
. | TRBV10-3 | AIRESGYGNTEAF
TRBD1 | TRBV18 | ASSPTGGLNSPLH
TRBD2 | TRBV5-1 | ASRAGTSGETQY
. | TRBV7-3 | ASSFSGSNTGELF
. | TRBV5-1 | ASSLDPQGSEKLF
TRBD2 | TRBV20-1 | SASLGTSANYEQY
TRBD2 | TRBV15 | ATRRTSGSYEQY
. | TRBV5-1 | ASSSSGVLDYGYT
. | TRBV7-8 | ASSPRVGENTEAF